This TCR beta chain comes out of a study of blood T cell repertoires in COVID-19. Generated by immunoSEQ multiplex PCR, the TCRdb table keeps only in-frame clones and is missing some. Of some 90,000 clones detected, 86% appear once; the ten largest clones hold around 19%. J lost 5 bases, V lost 5 bases, and 7 bases had no gene match. The CDR3 contains 15 residues. CDR1 MNHNY and CDR2 SVGAGI come from the germline V gene (reference sequence). The rearrangement uses TRBV6-6 and TRBJ2-1; 9 bases map to TRBD1. Sequenced material: peripheral blood. The clonotype was recovered from a woman aged 80 or older with acute or convalescent COVID-19. The CDR3 sequence is CASSRPGQGDNEQFF. The CDR3 DNA is TGTGCCAGCAGTAGACCGGGACAGGGTGACAATGAGCAGTTCTTC.